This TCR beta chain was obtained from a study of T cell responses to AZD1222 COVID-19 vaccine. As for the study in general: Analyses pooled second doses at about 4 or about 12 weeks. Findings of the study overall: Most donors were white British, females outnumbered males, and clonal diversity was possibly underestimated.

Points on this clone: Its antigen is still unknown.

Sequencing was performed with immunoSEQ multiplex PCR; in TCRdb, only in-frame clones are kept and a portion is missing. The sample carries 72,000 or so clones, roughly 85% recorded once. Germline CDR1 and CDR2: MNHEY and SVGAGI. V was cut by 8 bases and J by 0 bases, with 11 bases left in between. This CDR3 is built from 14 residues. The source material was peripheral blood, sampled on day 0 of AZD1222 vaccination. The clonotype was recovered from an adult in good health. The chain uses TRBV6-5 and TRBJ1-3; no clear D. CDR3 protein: CASGTLFSGNTIYF. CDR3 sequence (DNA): TGTGCCAGCGGCACACTATTCTCTGGAAACACCATATATTTT.